This TCR beta chain was identified during a study of PD-1 blockade in classical Hodgkin lymphoma. Time point specified: cycle 4 day 1 (C4D1), after more than five weeks of nivolumab. Brentuximab vedotin exposure varied, and every patient relapsed after autologous stem cell transplantation. Libraries were prepared by immunoSEQ multiplex PCR; TCRdb keeps only in-frame clonotypes and omits some of them. The table shows about 47,000 clones, with almost 90% occurring only once. V shed 1 base and J shed 2 bases, with 9 bases lying between them. The length of the CDR3 is 15 residues. CDR1 is LNHNV and CDR2 is YYDKDF in the germline V gene (reference sequence).

The chain has TRBV15 and TRBJ2-4, with D maybe TRBD2 (6 bases). Sequences were derived from peripheral blood mononuclear cells (PBMCs), sampled before the fourth cycle of nivolumab. This TCR was recovered from a human donor with classical Hodgkin lymphoma. The CDR3 bases are TGTGCCACCAGCAGAGGGAGGGTGACCAAAAACATTCAGTACTTC. It codes for CATSRGRVTKNIQYF.